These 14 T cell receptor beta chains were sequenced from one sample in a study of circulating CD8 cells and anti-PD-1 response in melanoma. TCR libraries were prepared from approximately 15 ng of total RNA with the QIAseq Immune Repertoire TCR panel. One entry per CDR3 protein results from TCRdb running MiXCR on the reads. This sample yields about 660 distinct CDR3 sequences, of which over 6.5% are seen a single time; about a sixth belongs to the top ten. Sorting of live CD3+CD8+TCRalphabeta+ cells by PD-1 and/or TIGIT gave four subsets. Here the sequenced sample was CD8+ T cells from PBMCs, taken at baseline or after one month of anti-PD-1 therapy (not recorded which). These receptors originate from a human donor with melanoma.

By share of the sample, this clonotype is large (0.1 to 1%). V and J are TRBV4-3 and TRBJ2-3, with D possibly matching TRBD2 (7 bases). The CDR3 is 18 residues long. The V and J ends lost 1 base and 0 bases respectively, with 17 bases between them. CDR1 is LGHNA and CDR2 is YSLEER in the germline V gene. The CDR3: CASSQGSGGPTSTDTQYF. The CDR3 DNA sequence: TGCGCCAGCAGCCAAGGCTCGGGGGGCCCTACTAGCACAGATACGCAGTATTTT.

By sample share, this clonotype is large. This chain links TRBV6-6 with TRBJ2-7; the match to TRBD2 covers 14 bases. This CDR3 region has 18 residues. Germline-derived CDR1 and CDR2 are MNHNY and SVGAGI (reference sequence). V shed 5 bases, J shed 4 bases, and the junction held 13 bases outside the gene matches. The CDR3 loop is CASSAGTSGGFRVYEQYF. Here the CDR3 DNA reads TGTGCCAGCAGTGCCGGGACTAGCGGGGGCTTCAGGGTATACGAGCAGTACTTC.

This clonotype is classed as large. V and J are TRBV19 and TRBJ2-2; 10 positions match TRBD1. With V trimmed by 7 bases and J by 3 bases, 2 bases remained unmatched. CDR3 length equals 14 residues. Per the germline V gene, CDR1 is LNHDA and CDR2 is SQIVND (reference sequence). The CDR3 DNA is TGTGCCAGTAAGGGGACAGGGGACACCGGGGAGCTGTTTTTT. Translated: CASKGTGDTGELFF.

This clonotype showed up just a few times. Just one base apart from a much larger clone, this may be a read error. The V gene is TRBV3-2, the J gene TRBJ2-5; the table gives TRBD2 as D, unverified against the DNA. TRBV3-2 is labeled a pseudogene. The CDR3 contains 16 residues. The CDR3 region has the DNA TGTGCCAGCAGCCAAAGCGGACTAGTGGTACAAGAGACCCAGTACTTC. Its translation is CASSQSGLVVQETQYF.

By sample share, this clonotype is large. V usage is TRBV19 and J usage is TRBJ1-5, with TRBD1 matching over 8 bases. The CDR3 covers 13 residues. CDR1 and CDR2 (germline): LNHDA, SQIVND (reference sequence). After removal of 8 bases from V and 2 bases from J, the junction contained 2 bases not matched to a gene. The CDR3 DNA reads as TGTGCCAGTCAACAGGGGGGCAATCAGCCCCAGCATTTT. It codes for CASQQGGNQPQHF.

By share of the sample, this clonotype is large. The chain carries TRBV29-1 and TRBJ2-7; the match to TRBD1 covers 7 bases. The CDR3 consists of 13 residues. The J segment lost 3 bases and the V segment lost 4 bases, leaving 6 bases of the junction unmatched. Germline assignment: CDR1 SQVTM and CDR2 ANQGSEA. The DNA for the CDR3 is TGCAGCGTTGGGACAGGAACCTACTACGAGCAGTACTTC. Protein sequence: CSVGTGTYYEQYF.

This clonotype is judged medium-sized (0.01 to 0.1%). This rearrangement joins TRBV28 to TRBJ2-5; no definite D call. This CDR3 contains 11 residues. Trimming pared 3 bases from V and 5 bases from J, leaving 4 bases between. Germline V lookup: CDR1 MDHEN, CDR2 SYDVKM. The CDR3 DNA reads TGTGCCAGCAGTTTGTATGAGACCCAGTACTTC. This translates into CASSLYETQYF.

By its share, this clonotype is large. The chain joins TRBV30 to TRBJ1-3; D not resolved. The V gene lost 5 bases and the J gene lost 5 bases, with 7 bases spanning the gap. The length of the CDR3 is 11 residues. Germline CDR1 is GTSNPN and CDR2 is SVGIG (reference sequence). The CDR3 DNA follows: TGTGCCTGGGAAGACAGAAACACCATATATTTT. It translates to CAWEDRNTIYF.

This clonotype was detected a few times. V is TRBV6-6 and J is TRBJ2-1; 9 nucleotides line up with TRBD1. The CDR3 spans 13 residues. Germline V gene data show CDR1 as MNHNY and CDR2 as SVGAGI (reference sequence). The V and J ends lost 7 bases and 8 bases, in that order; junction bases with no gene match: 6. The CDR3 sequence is CASTTGGLDEQFF. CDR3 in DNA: TGTGCCAGCACGACAGGGGGATTGGATGAGCAGTTCTTC.

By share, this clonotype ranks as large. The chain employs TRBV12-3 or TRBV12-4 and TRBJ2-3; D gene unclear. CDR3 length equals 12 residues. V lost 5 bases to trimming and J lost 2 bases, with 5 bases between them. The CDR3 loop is CASSPPTDTQYF. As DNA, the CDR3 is TGTGCCAGCAGTCCACCCACAGATACGCAGTATTTT.

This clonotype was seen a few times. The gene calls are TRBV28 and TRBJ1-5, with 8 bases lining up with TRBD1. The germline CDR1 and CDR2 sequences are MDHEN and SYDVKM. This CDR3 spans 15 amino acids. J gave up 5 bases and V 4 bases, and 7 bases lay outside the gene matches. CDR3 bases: TGTGCCAGCAGTTCGGGACAGGCGAAAGATCAGCCCCAGCATTTT. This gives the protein CASSSGQAKDQPQHF.

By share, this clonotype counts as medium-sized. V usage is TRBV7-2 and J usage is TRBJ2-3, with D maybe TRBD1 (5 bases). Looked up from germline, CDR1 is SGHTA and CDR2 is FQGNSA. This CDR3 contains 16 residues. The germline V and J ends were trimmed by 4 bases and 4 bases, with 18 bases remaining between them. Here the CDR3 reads CASSYRQGISPDTQYF. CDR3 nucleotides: TGTGCCAGCAGCTACCGCCAGGGTATTAGCCCAGATACGCAGTATTTT.

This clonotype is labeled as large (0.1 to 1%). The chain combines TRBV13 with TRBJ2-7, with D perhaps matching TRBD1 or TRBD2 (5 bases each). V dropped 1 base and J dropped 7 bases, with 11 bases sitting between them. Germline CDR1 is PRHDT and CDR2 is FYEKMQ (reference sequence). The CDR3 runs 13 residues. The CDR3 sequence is CASSLEQGREQYF. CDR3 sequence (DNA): TGTGCCAGCAGCTTAGAGCAGGGACGGGAGCAGTACTTC.

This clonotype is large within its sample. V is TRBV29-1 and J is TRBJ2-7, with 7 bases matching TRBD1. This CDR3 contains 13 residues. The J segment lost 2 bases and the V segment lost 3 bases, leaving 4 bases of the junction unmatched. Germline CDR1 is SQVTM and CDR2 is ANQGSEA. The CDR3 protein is CSVEVRGTYEQYF. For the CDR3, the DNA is TGCAGCGTTGAGGTCAGGGGGACCTACGAGCAGTACTTC.